Below are 11 T cell receptor beta chains sequenced from a single sample in a study of blood T cell repertoires in COVID-19. Clones were read by immunoSEQ multiplex PCR, and TCRdb kept only the in-frame ones, dropping some. The sample carries roughly 71,000 clones, roughly 84% recorded once. Material: peripheral blood. The receptors were gathered from a man between 45 and 60 years old with active COVID-19.

This clone appeared a few times. This chain connects TRBV27 to TRBJ2-3; tentative D call: TRBD2 (5 bases). The CDR3 consists of 14 residues. Germline V gene lookup returns CDR1 MNHEY and CDR2 SMNVEV (reference sequence). Trimming cost V 3 bases and J 0 bases, with 7 bases left between them. Here the CDR3 reads CASSLRTSTDTQYF. CDR3 DNA: TGTGCCAGCAGTTTGCGGACTAGCACAGATACGCAGTATTTT.

This sequence joins TRBV29-1 and TRBJ2-3; D ambiguous. This CDR3 region has 12 residues. CDR1 and CDR2 from the germline V gene are SQVTM and ANQGSEA. Trimming removed 3 bases from V and 3 bases from J, with 7 bases in between. The CDR3 nucleotides read TGCAGCGTTGACCCCGGGACAGATACGCAGTATTTT. It is translated as CSVDPGTDTQYF.

The chain employs TRBV6-6 and TRBJ1-5; possibly TRBD1 for D (5 bases). Deletions cut 7 bases from V and 7 bases from J, with 20 bases between. This CDR3 contains 15 residues. From germline, CDR1 is MNHNY and CDR2 SVGAGI (reference sequence). CDR3 sequence: CASITATGGGQPQHF. CDR3 in DNA: TGTGCCAGCATCACCGCGACGGGTGGGGGGCAGCCCCAGCATTTT.

This chain joins TRBV7-6 and TRBJ2-1; D is possibly TRBD2 (8 bases). Trimming cost V 1 base and J 5 bases, with 18 bases left between them. Germline V gene sequence: CDR1 SGHVS, CDR2 FNYEAQ. There are 17 residues in the CDR3. The DNA for the CDR3 is TGTGCCAGCAGCTTAGGACAGGGACTAGTTCGGAACAATGAGCAGTTCTTC. Amino acid sequence: CASSLGQGLVRNNEQFF.

V gene TRBV4-2 combines with J gene TRBJ2-2; 10 bases agree with TRBD2. The CDR3 spans 16 residues. CDR1 LGHNA and CDR2 YNFKEQ come from the germline V gene. The trim removed 2 bases at V and 7 bases at J, leaving 7 bases unmatched. This chain's CDR3 is CASSQMSGGDHGELFF. The CDR3 DNA follows: TGTGCCAGCAGCCAAATGAGCGGGGGGGATCACGGGGAGCTGTTTTTT.

This clone was found a few times. This chain connects TRBV12-1 to TRBJ2-2; the tabulated D call, TRBD2, remains unverified against the DNA. TRBV12-1 is designated a pseudogene. The CDR3 is made up of 14 amino acids. The CDR3 here is CASSSPISTGELFF. The CDR3 DNA reads TGTGCCAGCAGCTCTCCTATTAGCACCGGGGAGCTGTTTTTT.

Sample share makes this clone medium-sized. The V call is TRBV4-1, the J call TRBJ2-7; 7 positions match TRBD1. From germline, CDR1 is MGHRA and CDR2 YSYEKL. The V gene end was trimmed by 1 base and the J gene end by 4 bases; junction bases not matched to a gene: 7. The CDR3 totals 15 residues. CDR3 nucleotide sequence: TGCGCCAGCAGCCAAGGACAGGGAGAAGGGTACGAGCAGTACTTC. Its translation is CASSQGQGEGYEQYF.

The V call is TRBV4-2, the J call TRBJ1-5, with TRBD1 matching over 7 bases. V shed 1 base, J shed 1 base, and the junction held 7 bases outside the gene matches. CDR3 length: 17 amino acids. In germline, CDR1 is LGHNA, CDR2 YNFKEQ. The DNA for the CDR3 is TGTGCCAGCAGCCAAGCCTACAGGGGTCGGAGCAATCAGCCCCAGCATTTT. Translating it yields CASSQAYRGRSNQPQHF.

This chain joins TRBV14 and TRBJ2-2; no clear D gene. This CDR3 is built from 13 residues. V was clipped by 0 bases and J by 6 bases, with 5 bases between them. Germline CDR1 SGHDN, CDR2 FVKESK. CDR3 region: CASSQDLAGELFF. CDR3 in DNA: TGTGCCAGCAGCCAAGATCTCGCCGGGGAGCTGTTTTTT.

This chain joins TRBV11-2 and TRBJ2-1; TRBD2 matches at 9 bases. The CDR3 extends over 16 amino acids. Germline CDR1 reads SGHAT; CDR2 reads FQNNGV. Trimming removed 0 bases from V and 2 bases from J; junction bases left unmatched: 2. DNA of the CDR3: TGTGCCAGCAGCTTAGAGGGCGGGAGGGCCTACAATGAGCAGTTCTTC. Its translation is CASSLEGGRAYNEQFF.

The CDR3 region is CASSRQPNSNQPQHF. For the CDR3, the DNA is TGTGCCAGCAGTAGACAGCCTAATAGCAATCAGCCCCAGCATTTT. V gene TRBV27 combines with J gene TRBJ1-5; a weak D match, TRBD1 (5 bases). Trimming removed 5 bases from V and 0 bases from J, with 11 bases in between. This CDR3 has 15 residues. From germline, CDR1 is MNHEY and CDR2 SMNVEV (reference sequence).